This T cell receptor (beta chain) stems from a study of Ad26.COV2.S vaccination and SARS-CoV-2 variants. About the study: The Ad26.COV2.S arm of the COV1001 trial was where the donor was placed.

Profiled with immunoSEQ multiplex PCR; TCRdb holds only in-frame clones, not every one. The data contain roughly 320,000 clones, more than 70% of them singletons. The germline gives CDR1 GTSNPN, CDR2 SVGIG (reference sequence). Germline trimming cut 3 bases from V and 0 bases from J; bases unmatched to any gene: 7. This CDR3 comprises 18 residues. The treatment here: roughly 19 received Ad26.COV2.S at low or high dose, single or two shots; 5 received placebo; per-sample allocation not given. Collection of samples fell on day 63 after the first vaccine or placebo injection. The rearrangement links TRBV30 to TRBJ1-6; 11 bases align to TRBD1. This clonotype was obtained from a person aged 18-60 years who received the Ad26.COV2.S COVID-19 vaccine or a placebo. This sample comprised peripheral blood, obtained in a trial of Ad26.COV2.S vaccine versus placebo. CDR3 sequence (DNA): TGTGCCTGGAGAGGAGGACAGGGGGCAAGCTCCTATAATTCACCCCTCCACTTT. Translation gives CAWRGGQGASSYNSPLHF.